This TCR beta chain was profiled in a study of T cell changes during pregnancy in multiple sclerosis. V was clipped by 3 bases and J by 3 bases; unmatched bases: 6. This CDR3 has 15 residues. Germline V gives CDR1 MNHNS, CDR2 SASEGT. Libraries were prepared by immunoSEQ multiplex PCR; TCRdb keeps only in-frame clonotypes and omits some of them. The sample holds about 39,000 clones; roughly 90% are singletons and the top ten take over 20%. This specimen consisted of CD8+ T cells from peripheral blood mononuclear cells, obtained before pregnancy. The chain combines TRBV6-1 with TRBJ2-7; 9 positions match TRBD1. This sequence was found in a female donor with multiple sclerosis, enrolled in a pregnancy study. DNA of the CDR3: TGTGCCAGCAGTGAGAGGGGGACAGGGAGCTACGAGCAGTACTTC. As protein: CASSERGTGSYEQYF.